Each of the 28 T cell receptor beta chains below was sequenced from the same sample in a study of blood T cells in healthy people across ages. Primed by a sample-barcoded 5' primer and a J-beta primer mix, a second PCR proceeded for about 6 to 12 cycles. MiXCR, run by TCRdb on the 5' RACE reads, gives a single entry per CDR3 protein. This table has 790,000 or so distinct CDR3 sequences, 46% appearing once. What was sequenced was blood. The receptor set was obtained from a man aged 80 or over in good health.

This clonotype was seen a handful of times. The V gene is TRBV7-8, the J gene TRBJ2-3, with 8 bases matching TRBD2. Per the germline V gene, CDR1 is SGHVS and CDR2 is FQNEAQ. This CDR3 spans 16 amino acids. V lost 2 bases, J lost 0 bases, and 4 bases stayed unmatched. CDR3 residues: CASSLLREGSTDTQYF. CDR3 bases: TGTGCCAGCAGCTTACTCCGGGAGGGAAGCACAGATACGCAGTATTTT. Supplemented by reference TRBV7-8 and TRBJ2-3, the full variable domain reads GAGVSQSPRYKVAKRGQDVALRCDPISGHVSLFWYQQALGQGPEFLTYFQNEAQLDKSGLPSDRFFAERPEGSVSTLKIQRTQQEDSAVYLCASSLLREGSTDTQYFGPGTRLTVL.

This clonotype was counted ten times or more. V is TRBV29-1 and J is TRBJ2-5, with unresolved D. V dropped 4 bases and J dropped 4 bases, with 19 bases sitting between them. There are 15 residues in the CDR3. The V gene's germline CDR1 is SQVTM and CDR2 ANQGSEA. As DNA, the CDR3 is TGCAGCGTTGTGTGGAGCCAGGTAATCGGAGAGACCCAGTACTTC. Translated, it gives CSVVWSQVIGETQYF.

The chain's CDR3 is CASSERLAGYNEQFF. The DNA of the CDR3 is TGTGCCAGCAGTGAAAGACTAGCGGGTTACAATGAGCAGTTCTTC. V gene TRBV28 combines with J gene TRBJ2-1; 10 bases map to TRBD2. There are 15 residues in the CDR3. Germline trimming cut 5 bases from V and 4 bases from J; bases unmatched to any gene: 5. Germline V CDR1 and CDR2: MDHEN, SYDVKM.

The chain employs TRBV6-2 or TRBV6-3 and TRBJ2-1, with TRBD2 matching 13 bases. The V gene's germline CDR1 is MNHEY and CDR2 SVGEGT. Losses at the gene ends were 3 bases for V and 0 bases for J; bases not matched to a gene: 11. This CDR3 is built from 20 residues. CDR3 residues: CASSYNPGLAGPNSYNEQFF. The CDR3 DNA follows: TGTGCCAGCAGTTATAACCCGGGACTAGCGGGACCTAACTCCTACAATGAGCAGTTCTTC.

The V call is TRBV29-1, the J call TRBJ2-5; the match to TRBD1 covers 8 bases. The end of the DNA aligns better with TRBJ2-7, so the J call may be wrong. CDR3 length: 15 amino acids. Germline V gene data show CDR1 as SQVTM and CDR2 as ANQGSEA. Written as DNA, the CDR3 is TGCAGCGCCATCGACAGGGGAGTAAATATCTACGAGCAGTACTTC. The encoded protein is CSAIDRGVNIYEQYF.

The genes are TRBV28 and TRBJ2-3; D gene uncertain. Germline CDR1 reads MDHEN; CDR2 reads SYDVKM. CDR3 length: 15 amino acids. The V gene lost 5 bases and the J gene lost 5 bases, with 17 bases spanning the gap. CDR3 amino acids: CASSRWRNRLDTQYF. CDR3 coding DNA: TGTGCCAGCAGTCGATGGCGAAACCGTTTAGATACGCAGTATTTT.

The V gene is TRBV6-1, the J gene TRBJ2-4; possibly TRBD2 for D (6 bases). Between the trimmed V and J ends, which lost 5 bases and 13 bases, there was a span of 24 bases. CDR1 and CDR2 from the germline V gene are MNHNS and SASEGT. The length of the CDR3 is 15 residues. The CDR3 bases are TGTGCCAGCAGTACCGACACGCCAGGATCGGGGGAGCAGTACTTC. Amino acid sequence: CASSTDTPGSGEQYF.

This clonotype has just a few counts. CDR3 loop: CASSKGPINYGYTF. The CDR3 region has the DNA TGTGCCAGCAGCAAAGGCCCTATTAACTATGGCTACACCTTC. The rearrangement joins TRBV2 to TRBJ1-2, with D hard to call. CDR1 is SNHLY and CDR2 is FYNNEI in the germline V gene. This CDR3 spans 14 amino acids. The ends were cut back, 6 bases at V and 1 base at J, with 12 bases in the middle.

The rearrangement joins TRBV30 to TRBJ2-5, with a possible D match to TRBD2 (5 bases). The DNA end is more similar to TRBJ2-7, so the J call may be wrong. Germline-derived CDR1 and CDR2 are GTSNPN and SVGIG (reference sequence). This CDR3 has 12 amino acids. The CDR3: CAWSTSFYEQYF. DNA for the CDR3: TGTGCCTGGAGTACTAGTTTCTACGAGCAGTACTTC.

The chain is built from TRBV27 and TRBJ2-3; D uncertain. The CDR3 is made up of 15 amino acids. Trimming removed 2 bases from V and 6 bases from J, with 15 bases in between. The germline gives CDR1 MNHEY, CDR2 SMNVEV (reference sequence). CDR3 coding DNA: TGTGCCAGCAGTTTAGAACGGGCGAGAACGGATACGCAGTATTTT. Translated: CASSLERARTDTQYF.

CDR3 bases: TGTGCCAGCAATGGGGGGACAGGGGGAAGAGAGACCCAGTACTTC. This sequence encodes CASNGGTGGRETQYF. The chain employs TRBV9 and TRBJ2-5; 11 bases are shared with TRBD1. Germline CDR1 is SGDLS and CDR2 is YYNGEE. J gave up 4 bases and V 6 bases, and 8 bases lay outside the gene matches. CDR3 length equals 15 residues.

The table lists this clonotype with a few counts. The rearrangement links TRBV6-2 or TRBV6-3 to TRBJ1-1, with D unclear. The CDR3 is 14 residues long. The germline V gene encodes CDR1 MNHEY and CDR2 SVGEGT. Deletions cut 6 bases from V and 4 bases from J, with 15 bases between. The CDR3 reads CASRAVGQRTEAFF. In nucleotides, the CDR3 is TGTGCCAGCAGGGCGGTCGGCCAGCGCACTGAAGCTTTCTTT.

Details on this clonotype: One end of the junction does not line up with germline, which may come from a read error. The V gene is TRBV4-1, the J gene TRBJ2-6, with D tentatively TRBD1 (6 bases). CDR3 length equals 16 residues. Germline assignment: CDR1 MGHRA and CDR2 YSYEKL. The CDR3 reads CASNQVGGSGANVLTF. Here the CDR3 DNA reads TGCGCCAGCAACCAAGTTGGGGGCTCAGGGGCCAACGTCCTGACTTTC.

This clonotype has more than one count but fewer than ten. In DNA form, the CDR3 reads TGTGCCAGCAGCTTACTTAGCGGACCAGGCATTCATGAGCAGTACTTC. This gives the protein CASSLLSGPGIHEQYF. The V and J genes are TRBV11-3 and TRBJ2-4, with TRBD2 as a possible D gene (6 bases). The length of the CDR3 is 16 residues. Germline V gives CDR1 SGHNT, CDR2 YENEEA. V was shortened by 2 bases and J by 13 bases, with 24 bases between the two germline ends.

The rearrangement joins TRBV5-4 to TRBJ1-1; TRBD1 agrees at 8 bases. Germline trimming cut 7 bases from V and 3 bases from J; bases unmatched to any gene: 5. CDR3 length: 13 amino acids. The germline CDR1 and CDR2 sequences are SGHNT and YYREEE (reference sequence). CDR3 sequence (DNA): TGTGCCAGCTATGGACAGGGATACACTGAAGCTTTCTTT. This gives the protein CASYGQGYTEAFF.

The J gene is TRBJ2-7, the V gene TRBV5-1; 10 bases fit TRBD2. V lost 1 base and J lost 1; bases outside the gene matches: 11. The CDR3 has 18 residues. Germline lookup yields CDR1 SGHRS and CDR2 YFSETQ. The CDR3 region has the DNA TGCGCCAGCAGCTTGCCCCCTCATAGCGGGAGGTCTTCCTACGAGCAGTACTTC. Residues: CASSLPPHSGRSSYEQYF. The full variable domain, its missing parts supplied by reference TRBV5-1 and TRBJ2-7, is KAGVTQTPRYLIKTRGQQVTLSCSPISGHRSVSWYQQTPGQGLQFLFEYFSETQRNKGNFPGRFSGRQFSNSRSEMNVSTLELGDSALYLCASSLPPHSGRSSYEQYFGPGTRLTVT.

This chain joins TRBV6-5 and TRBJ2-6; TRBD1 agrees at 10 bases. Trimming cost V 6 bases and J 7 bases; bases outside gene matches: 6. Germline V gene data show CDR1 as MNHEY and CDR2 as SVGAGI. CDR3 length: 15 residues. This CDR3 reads CASRTGTGDANVLTF. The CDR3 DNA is TGTGCCAGCAGAACCGGGACAGGGGATGCCAACGTCCTGACTTTC.

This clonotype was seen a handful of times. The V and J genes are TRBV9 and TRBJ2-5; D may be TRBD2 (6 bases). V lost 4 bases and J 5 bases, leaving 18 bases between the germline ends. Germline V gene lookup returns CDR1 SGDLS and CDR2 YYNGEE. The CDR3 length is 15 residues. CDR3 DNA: TGTGCCAGCAGCACCGGAGGTGTAGGGAGGGAGACCCAGTACTTC. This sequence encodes CASSTGGVGRETQYF. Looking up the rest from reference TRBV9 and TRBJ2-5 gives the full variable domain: DSGVTQTPKHLITATGQRVTLRCSPRSGDLSVYWYQQSLDQGLQFLIQYYNGEERAKGNILERFSAQQFPDLHSELNLSSLELGDSALYFCASSTGGVGRETQYFGPGTRLLVL.

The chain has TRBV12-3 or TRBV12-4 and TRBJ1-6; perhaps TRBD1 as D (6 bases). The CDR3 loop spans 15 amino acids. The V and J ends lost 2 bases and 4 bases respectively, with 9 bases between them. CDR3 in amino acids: CASSLQRGYNSPLHF. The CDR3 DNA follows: TGTGCCAGCAGTTTACAGAGGGGGTATAATTCACCCCTCCACTTT.

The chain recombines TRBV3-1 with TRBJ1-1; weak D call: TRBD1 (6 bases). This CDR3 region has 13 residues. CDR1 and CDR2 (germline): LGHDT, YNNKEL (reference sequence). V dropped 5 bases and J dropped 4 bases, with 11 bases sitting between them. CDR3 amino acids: CASSKTGSTEAFF. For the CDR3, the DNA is TGTGCCAGCAGCAAAACAGGGAGCACTGAAGCTTTCTTT.

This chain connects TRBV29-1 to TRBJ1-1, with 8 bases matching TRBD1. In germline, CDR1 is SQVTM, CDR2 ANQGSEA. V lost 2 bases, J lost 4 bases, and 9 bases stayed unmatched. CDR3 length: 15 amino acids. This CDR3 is CSVEQGARFSTEAFF. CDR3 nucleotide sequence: TGCAGCGTTGAACAGGGGGCAAGATTTAGCACTGAAGCTTTCTTT.

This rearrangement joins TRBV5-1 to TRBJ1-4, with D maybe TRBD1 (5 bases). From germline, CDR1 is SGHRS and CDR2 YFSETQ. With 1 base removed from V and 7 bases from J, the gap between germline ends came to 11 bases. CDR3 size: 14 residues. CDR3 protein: CASSLQGASEKLFF. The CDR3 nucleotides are TGCGCCAGCAGCTTGCAAGGGGCCAGTGAAAAACTGTTTTTT.

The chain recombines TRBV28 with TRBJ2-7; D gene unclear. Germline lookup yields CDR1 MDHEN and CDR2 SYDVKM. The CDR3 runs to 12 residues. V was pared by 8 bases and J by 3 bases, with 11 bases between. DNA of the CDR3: TGTGCCAGCCTCGGGCCAAACTACGAGCAGTACTTC. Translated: CASLGPNYEQYF.

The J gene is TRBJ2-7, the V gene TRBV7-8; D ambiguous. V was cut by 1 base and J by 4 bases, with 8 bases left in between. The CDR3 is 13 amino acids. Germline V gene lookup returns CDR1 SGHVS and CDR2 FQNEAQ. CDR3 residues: CASSLDNPYEQYF. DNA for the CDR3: TGTGCCAGCAGCTTAGACAACCCGTACGAGCAGTACTTC.

In DNA form, the CDR3 reads TGTGCCAGCAGGACGGACAGGGACACCTGCAATGAGCAGTTCTTC. The encoded protein is CASRTDRDTCNEQFF. This rearrangement joins TRBV12-3 or TRBV12-4 to TRBJ2-1; 8 nucleotides match TRBD1. CDR3 length equals 15 residues. The trim removed 6 bases at V and 6 bases at J, leaving 10 bases unmatched.

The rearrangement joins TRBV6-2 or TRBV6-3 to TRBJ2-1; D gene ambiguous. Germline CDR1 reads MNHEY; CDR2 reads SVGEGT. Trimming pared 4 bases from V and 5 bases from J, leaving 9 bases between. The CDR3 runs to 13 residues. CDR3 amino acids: CASSLEKNNEQFF. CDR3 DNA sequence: TGTGCCAGCAGTTTAGAGAAAAACAATGAGCAGTTCTTC.

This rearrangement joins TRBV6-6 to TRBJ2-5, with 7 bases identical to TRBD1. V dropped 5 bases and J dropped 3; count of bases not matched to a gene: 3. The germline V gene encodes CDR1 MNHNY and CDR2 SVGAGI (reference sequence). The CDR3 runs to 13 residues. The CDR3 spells CASSNRGKETQYF. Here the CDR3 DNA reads TGTGCCAGCAGTAACAGGGGTAAAGAGACCCAGTACTTC.

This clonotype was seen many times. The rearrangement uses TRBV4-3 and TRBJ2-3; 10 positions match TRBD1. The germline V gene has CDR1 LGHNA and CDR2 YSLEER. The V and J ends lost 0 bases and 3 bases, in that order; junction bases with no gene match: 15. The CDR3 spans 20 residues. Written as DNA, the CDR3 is TGCGCCAGCAGCCAAGATCGAGGGACAGGGGTCGTTCTGGGGACAGATACGCAGTATTTT. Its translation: CASSQDRGTGVVLGTDTQYF.